This T cell receptor (beta chain) was captured in a study of control samples from healthy donors and cancer patients. TCRdb's copy holds only in-frame clones and misses some; the assay was immunoSEQ multiplex PCR. The sample lists about 190,000 clones; 90% to 95% were seen once. Germline V gene sequence: CDR1 SGHDT, CDR2 YYEEEE. Trimming pared 1 base from V and 9 bases from J, leaving 14 bases between. The CDR3 length is 14 residues. The receptor was isolated from a man in his thirties or forties in good health. This sequence joins TRBV5-6 and TRBJ1-5, with D possibly matching TRBD1 (5 bases). The sample taken for sequencing was blood. The CDR3 DNA is TGTGCCAGCAGCTTGAATCAGGGTATAAGGCCCCAGCATTTT. It is translated as CASSLNQGIRPQHF.